The rows below give T cell receptor beta chains drawn from one sample of a study of response to subunit inactivated influenza vaccine. TCRdb re-derived calls from the RT-PCR reads in MiXCR, one entry per CDR3 protein. The top ten hold about 9.4% of the sample, which has a few hundred thousand distinct CDR3 sequences, approximately 20% seen once. Sequencing used PBMCs from blood, obtained about 20 months after vaccination. The receptors here all came from a man between 50 and 69 years old who received an inactivated influenza vaccine. The conserved cysteine and the conserved F or W are not part of the CDR3 here. Each record gives: J gene, V gene, CDR3 protein.

TRBJ2-7 TRBV7-2 ASSPPTAEQY
TRBJ2-7 TRBV20-1 SACLRTSPYEQY
TRBJ1-1 TRBV5-1 ASSLTGLEAF
TRBJ1-3 TRBV12-3/TRBV12-4 ASSLLLIGSGNTIY
TRBJ1-4 TRBV12-3/TRBV12-4 ASTQGAGEKLF
TRBJ1-2 TRBV4-3 ASSQEAANYGYT
TRBJ2-5 TRBV12-3/TRBV12-4 ASSPTGGSETQY
TRBJ2-7 TRBV7-9 ASSLASGQKAYEQY
TRBJ2-5 TRBV20-1 SADRGLGETQY
TRBJ2-7 TRBV6-2/TRBV6-3 ASSFSTRDTTYEQY
TRBJ2-3 TRBV27 ASSFGGAYPDTQY
TRBJ1-3 TRBV20-1 SATGTGVRGNTIY
TRBJ1-1 TRBV27 ASRSNRGRAF
TRBJ2-1 TRBV7-3 ASSYGLIYNEQF
TRBJ1-4 TRBV30 AWSHATEGGEKLF
TRBJ2-5 TRBV20-1 SARDFPETQY
TRBJ1-1 TRBV18 ASSPNGLNTEAF
TRBJ1-6 TRBV25-1 ASSLPTPVSRPNSPLH
TRBJ1-2 TRBV5-1 ASSSPRGQNYGYT
TRBJ2-2 TRBV13 ASSAHQGELF
TRBJ2-3 TRBV11-2 ASSLLAGATDTQY
TRBJ1-2 TRBV5-4 ASSPTGKAYGYT
TRBJ1-3 TRBV9 ASIYNSGNTIY
TRBJ1-5 TRBV5-5 ASSPQSAPEGNQPQH
TRBJ2-7 TRBV7-2 ASSLGYRAEQY
TRBJ2-5 TRBV7-8 ASSLVPGDALETQY
TRBJ1-5 TRBV6-2/TRBV6-3 ASSYTVGQPQH
TRBJ2-3 TRBV12-3/TRBV12-4 ASVPSSSDTQY
TRBJ2-7 TRBV10-1 ASSRGLAGAHSYEQY
TRBJ2-1 TRBV7-2 ASSPYSGSYNEQF
TRBJ2-1 TRBV2 ASGRLASYNEQF
TRBJ2-1 TRBV25-1 ASSELGTGYNEQF
TRBJ1-1 TRBV27 ASNRKGQSITEAF
TRBJ1-5 TRBV19 ASSMMTGIGNQPQH
TRBJ1-2 TRBV27 ASSLSSGALGYT
TRBJ1-1 TRBV6-1 ASISGLNTEAF
TRBJ1-1 TRBV5-1 ASSLQGTEAF